The T cell receptor beta chain described here comes from a study of metastatic and nonmetastatic thyroid tumors. The wider study: Repertoires were compared across blood and tumor or nodule tissue from malignant and benign thyroid patients. Broader study findings: Significantly greater TCR beta diversity was reportedly found in malignant thyroid tumors than in benign nodules (in blood and tumor).

The CDR3 contains 18 residues. Between the trimmed V and J ends, which lost 2 bases and 4 bases, there was a span of 21 bases. Germline CDR1 reads SGHAT; CDR2 reads FQDESV (reference sequence). Using MiXCR, TCRdb re-called clones from the PCR reads. Among some 7,300 clones listed, around two fifths were seen once. There were no patients who had received any treatment before thyroid surgery. A remark on this clone: Its antigen is unidentified.

The sequence was obtained from a female donor with papillary thyroid cancer or a benign thyroid nodule (not recorded which). Some clones in this sample may be carry-over from other donors' samples. The sample consisted of tumor tissue. J is TRBJ2-1 and V is TRBV11-1, with D hard to call. CDR3 protein: CASSLIGSGGMGYNEQFF. The DNA for the CDR3 is TGTGCCAGCAGCTTAATTGGTAGTGGTGGAATGGGATACAATGAGCAGTTCTTC. Complete variable domain (other parts from reference TRBV11-1 and TRBJ2-1): EAEVAQSPRYKITEKSQAVAFWCDPISGHATLYWYRQILGQGPELLVQFQDESVVDDSQLPKDRFSAERLKGVDSTLKIQPAELGDSAMYLCASSLIGSGGMGYNEQFFGPGTRLTVL.